These T cell receptor beta chains were read from a single sample in a study of esophageal squamous cell carcinoma under preoperative chemotherapy. TCRdb analysed the PCR reads with MiXCR anew, one entry per CDR3 protein. In the table there are under 14,000 distinct CDR3 sequences, almost 65% of which are singletons. The biological material was taken from a patient given preoperative chemotherapy. Receptors originate from a human donor with esophageal squamous cell carcinoma. The donor label of this sample is uncertain. The CDR3 runs from the conserved cysteine through the conserved F or W. D genes are given only for firm matches. Clone size is given for some rows only: seen once, a few or many times, or a class if the clone is expanded.

TRBD1,TRBJ2-2,large,TRBV7-2,TGTGCCAGCAGCCCGGACAGGTCGAACACCGGGGAGCTGTTTTTT,CASSPDRSNTGELFF
NA,TRBJ2-4,once,TRBV10-2,TGCGCCAGGGGGCTCGGGGGCCGTGACCAAGAGACTCAGTACTTC,CARGLGGRDQETQYF
NA,TRBJ2-1,medium-sized,TRBV12-5,TGTGCTAGTGGTTCTGGACCGCTCCATAGGCAGTTCTTC,CASGSGPLHRQFF
TRBD1,TRBJ2-1,NA,TRBV11-2,TGTGCCAGCAGCACCACGAAACCGGGACAGGGGGTGGTAGGGGGCTACAATGAGCAGTTCTTC,CASSTTKPGQGVVGGYNEQFF
TRBD2,TRBJ2-5,few,TRBV6-1,TGTGCCAGCAGACTAGCGGGAAGCAATAGGGAGACCCAGTACTTC,CASRLAGSNRETQYF
NA,TRBJ2-3,NA,TRBV19,TGTGCCAGTAGTATCCTCCCGGGGTCGGATACGCAGTATTTT,CASSILPGSDTQYF
NA,TRBJ2-3,NA,TRBV6-1,TGTGCCAGCAGCGAATTTTGGGGAAGCGACACAGACACGCAGTATTTT,CASSEFWGSDTDTQYF
TRBD2,TRBJ2-3,NA,TRBV6-4,TGTGCCAGCAGTATAGCGGGAGATGACACAGATACGCAGTATTTC,CASSIAGDDTDTQYF
TRBD2,TRBJ2-1,NA,TRBV6-1,TGTGCCAGCGGACTAGCCCTCGAGCAGTTCTTC,CASGLALEQFF
TRBD2,TRBJ2-1,medium-sized,TRBV6-1,TGTGCCAGCAGGGAGGGAATAGGGGCGGGAGGCTACGAGCAGTTCTTC,CASREGIGAGGYEQFF
TRBD2,TRBJ2-1,NA,TRBV10-3,TGTGCGGGGCGCGGGGGTCTTGACCCAGAGACGCAGTATTTC,CAGRGGLDPETQYF
NA,TRBJ2-7,medium-sized,TRBV6-5,TGTGCCAGCAGTTACACCAGCCGCTCCTACGAGCAGTACTTC,CASSYTSRSYEQYF
NA,TRBJ2-7,NA,TRBV10-3,TGTGCCACCAAGAGGAGGGGGGCCAAAGACACGCAGTACTTC,CATKRRGAKDTQYF
NA,TRBJ2-5,NA,TRBV6-4,TGTGCCGGGGGTGACGGGGGCCGGGGCCCAGAGACCCAGTACTTC,CAGGDGGRGPETQYF
NA,TRBJ2-5,few,TRBV6-1,TGTGCCAGCAGTGAATTTTGGGGCAGCGACAAAGATACGCAGTACTTC,CASSEFWGSDKDTQYF
NA,TRBJ2-7,NA,TRBV6-1,TGTGCCAGCAGCCTACAGGGTTACGAGCAGTACTTC,CASSLQGYEQYF
NA,TRBJ2-1,NA,TRBV28,TGTGCCAGCAGACGCCCGGGACCCTTAAAGACCGAGCAGTTCTTC,CASRRPGPLKTEQFF
NA,TRBJ2-1,NA,TRBV6-1,TGTGCCAGCAGCAAGGGACGGTGGTCAGAAATGGGAAACTACGAGCAGTTCTTC,CASSKGRWSEMGNYEQFF
NA,TRBJ1-1,NA,TRBV6-1,TGTGCCAGCAGTGAAAGTCAGGTGGGAGCCTTAGAAGCTTTCTTT,CASSESQVGALEAFF
TRBD1,TRBJ1-6,NA,TRBV6-1,TGTGCCAGCAGTGCTGGTAGGACAGGGGATAATTCACCCCTCCACTTT,CASSAGRTGDNSPLHF
TRBD1,TRBJ2-2,few,TRBV6-1,TGTGCCAGCTCCACCGGGACAGTCCCTGTCGGGGAGCTGTTTTTT,CASSTGTVPVGELFF
NA,TRBJ2-2,NA,TRBV6-5,TGTGCCAGGAGTTATGAGAGGACCGGTGAGCTGTTTTTT,CARSYERTGELFF
TRBD2,TRBJ2-1,NA,TRBV11-3,TGTGCCAGCAGCTCCCCAAGAACTAGCGGGCTATTACATGAGCAGTTCTTC,CASSSPRTSGLLHEQFF
TRBD1,TRBJ2-7,NA,TRBV6-1,TGTGCCAGCAGACTAACCTCGGGCAGACAGGGTGAGCAGTACTTC,CASRLTSGRQGEQYF
NA,TRBJ2-3,NA,TRBV12-3/TRBV12-4,TGTGCCAGCAGCCAGTCGGGGACAGATACGCAGTATTTT,CASSQSGTDTQYF
TRBD1,TRBJ1-4,NA,TRBV6-1,TGTGCCAGCAGCCGGGACAGGGGTGAAAAACTGTTTTTT,CASSRDRGEKLFF
TRBD2,TRBJ2-1,large,TRBV27,TGTGCCAGCAGTCCCACTAGCGGTTACGGGAATGAGCAGTTCTTC,CASSPTSGYGNEQFF
TRBD2,TRBJ2-5,once,TRBV7-6,TGTGCCAGCAGCTCTCCTCGACTAGCGGGGCAGGGGACCCAGTACTTC,CASSSPRLAGQGTQYF
NA,TRBJ2-3,few,TRBV6-1,TGTGCCAGCGGGGGGTTTGGGGGACGCTACACAGAGACGCAGTACTTT,CASGGFGGRYTETQYF
NA,TRBJ2-5,NA,TRBV4-1,TGCGCCAGCAGCCAGGGGCACGCGGGCCGGGCCCAAGACATCCAGTACTTC,CASSQGHAGRAQDIQYF
NA,TRBJ2-3,NA,TRBV7-2,TGTGCCAGCAGGGCACGAGGGGGGGGGAGCCAAGATACGCAGTATTTC,CASRARGGGSQDTQYF
NA,TRBJ2-7,NA,TRBV7-2,TGTGCCAGCAGCTTAAAAGGACCTGGGGGCCACGAGCAGTACTTC,CASSLKGPGGHEQYF
TRBD1,TRBJ2-2,NA,TRBV6-1,TGTGCCAGCAGGTTCGCGGGACAGGGGGCCGGGGAGCTGTTTTTT,CASRFAGQGAGELFF
NA,TRBJ2-1,NA,TRBV6-1,TGTGCCAGCAGTGAACCCGCACGGGCGGCCTACAATGAGCAGTTCTTC,CASSEPARAAYNEQFF
TRBD1,TRBJ2-1,NA,TRBV10-3,TGTGCCACCGACCGGACAGGGAAAGAGACCCAGTTCTTC,CATDRTGKETQFF
TRBD1,TRBJ2-5,NA,TRBV30,TGTGCCTGGAGTGTGACAGGGGAAGAGACCCAGTACTTC,CAWSVTGEETQYF
TRBD2,TRBJ2-3,NA,TRBV6-1,TGTGCCAGCAGCTCACGAGGTCGCCTCTCGGGACTAGCGGCCAAAAATACGCAGTACTTT,CASSSRGRLSGLAAKNTQYF
NA,TRBJ2-1,NA,TRBV7-6,TGTGCCAGCAGCTTCCGTATTCTGAGTGAGCAGTTCTTC,CASSFRILSEQFF
TRBD2,TRBJ2-7,NA,TRBV6-5,TGTGCCAGCAGTTCCAAGCGGGGGGCCTACGAGCAGTACTTC,CASSSKRGAYEQYF
NA,TRBJ2-1,NA,TRBV6-1,TGTGCCAGCACCAGGGAGAACAATGAGCAGTTCTTC,CASTRENNEQFF
TRBD2,TRBJ2-3,large,TRBV12-3/TRBV12-4,TGTGCCAGCAGCAGACTAGCGGGACCTCAAGATACGCAGTATTTT,CASSRLAGPQDTQYF
TRBD2,TRBJ2-1,NA,TRBV7-2,TGTGCCAGCATGCTCGGGACTAGCGGGATCGCGGGGGGGGAGACCCAGTTCTTC,CASMLGTSGIAGGETQFF
TRBD2,TRBJ2-3,NA,TRBV6-1,TGTGCCAGCAGTGAGGGGACTAGCGGGAAAGTGACAGATACGCAGTATTTT,CASSEGTSGKVTDTQYF
NA,TRBJ2-3,NA,TRBV7-3,TGTGCCAGCAGCTTATCCCCCACCTCTGCTAGCACAGATACGCAGTATTTT,CASSLSPTSASTDTQYF
NA,TRBJ2-5,NA,TRBV10-2,TGCGCCAGCACAATAGGGGGATGTGACCAAGAGACCCAGTACTTC,CASTIGGCDQETQYF
NA,TRBJ2-7,few,TRBV7-2,TGTGCCAGCACCCCGGGCGGGGCGTCCTACGAGCAGTACTTC,CASTPGGASYEQYF
NA,TRBJ2-4,NA,TRBV10-3,TGTGCCACGGGGGAGGGGGCCCAAGATACGCAGTACTTC,CATGEGAQDTQYF
NA,TRBJ2-1,NA,TRBV6-1,TGTGCCAGCAATGCTGAGAGGTCCGATGCGCAGTTCTTC,CASNAERSDAQFF
TRBD1,TRBJ2-3,NA,TRBV5-8,TGTGCCGGCAGGGGGCTGGGAGCCAAAAACACTCAGTATTTT,CAGRGLGAKNTQYF
NA,TRBJ2-5,NA,TRBV11-1,TGTGCCAGCAGCTGGTTGGGGTACCAAGAGACCCAGTACTTC,CASSWLGYQETQYF
TRBD1,TRBJ2-1,NA,TRBV12-5,TGTGCTAGTGGTCCTGGGACAGGGGTTAGGAATGAGCAGTTCTTC,CASGPGTGVRNEQFF
NA,TRBJ2-5,few,TRBV6-1,TGTGCCAGCAGTGCTAATCGATGGGATGAGCAGTACTTC,CASSANRWDEQYF
NA,TRBJ2-3,NA,TRBV6-1,TGTGCGAGCAGCGAATTGGGGCTGAGCGACAAAAATATGCAGTATTTT,CASSELGLSDKNMQYF